The 29 T cell receptor beta chains in this list originate from one sample, sequenced in a study of identical twins. TCRdb reanalysed the 5' RACE reads using MiXCR and keeps one entry per CDR3 protein. The data contain 350,000 to 450,000 distinct CDR3 sequences, under 20% of them singletons. Sequenced material: naive T cells sorted from blood. These receptors were taken from a man aged 50 to 60 in good health.

Many counts were recorded for this clonotype. The chain has TRBV29-1 and TRBJ2-3; 7 bases fit TRBD2. This CDR3 has 13 residues. The J segment lost 6 bases and the V segment lost 3 bases, leaving 6 bases of the junction unmatched. Germline CDR1 is SQVTM and CDR2 is ANQGSEA. CDR3 in DNA: TGCAGCGTTGAGACTAGCTCGGCCGATACGCAGTATTTT. Translated: CSVETSSADTQYF.

This clonotype was recorded a few times. The chain combines TRBV13 with TRBJ2-7; D unclear. This CDR3 contains 16 residues. Trimming removed 2 bases from V and 1 base from J, with 15 bases in between. Germline V gives CDR1 PRHDT, CDR2 FYEKMQ (reference sequence). The CDR3 protein is CASSLRLGTNSYEQYF. As DNA, the CDR3 is TGTGCCAGCAGCTTAAGGTTAGGAACAAATTCCTACGAGCAGTACTTC.

This clonotype has more than one count but fewer than ten. A junction boundary mismatches the germline segment, possibly from a read error. This sequence joins TRBV11-2 and TRBJ2-7, with unresolved D. CDR3 length: 13 residues. The germline V gene encodes CDR1 SGHAT and CDR2 FQNNGV. The CDR3 here is CASSPRRASEEYF. For the CDR3, the DNA is TGTGCCAGCAGCCCTAGAAGAGCCTCCGAGGAGTACTTC. Together with reference TRBV11-2 and TRBJ2-7, the CDR3 gives the full variable domain: EAGVAQSPRYKIIEKRQSVAFWCNPISGHATLYWYQQILGQGPKLLIQFQNNGVVDDSQLPKDRFSAERLKGVDSTLKIQPAKLEDSAVYLCASSPRRASEEYFGPGTRLTVT.

This clonotype showed up just a few times. This chain uses TRBV20-1 with TRBJ1-2; D gene ambiguous. CDR1 is DFQATT, CDR2 SNEGSKA, per germline (reference sequence). The V end was cut by 1 base, the J end by 2 bases, with 5 bases between. CDR3 length: 12 residues. CDR3 loop: CSARVQNYGYTF. The CDR3 nucleotides are TGCAGTGCTAGAGTTCAGAACTATGGCTACACCTTC.

The chain recombines TRBV12-3 or TRBV12-4 with TRBJ1-1; 12 nucleotides agree with TRBD1. J lost 5 bases, V lost 6 bases, and 16 bases had no gene match. The CDR3 consists of 18 residues. The CDR3 bases are TGTGCCAGCAGGCCTCACAGGGACAGGGGGCTGTTTTGGACTGAAGCTTTCTTT. This encodes CASRPHRDRGLFWTEAFF.

The chain couples TRBV7-9 to TRBJ1-6; TRBD1 agrees at 9 bases. V shed 10 bases, J shed 8 bases, and the junction held 6 bases outside the gene matches. The germline gives CDR1 SEHNR, CDR2 FQNEAQ (reference sequence). The CDR3 runs 13 residues. DNA of the CDR3: TGTGCCACCGCCGGGACAGGGCATTCACCCCTCCACTTT. Residues: CATAGTGHSPLHF.

This clonotype was seen repeatedly, ten times or more. The chain recombines TRBV20-1 with TRBJ2-3, with a weak D call TRBD1 (6 bases). CDR1 and CDR2 from the germline V gene are DFQATT and SNEGSKA (reference sequence). V lost 6 bases and J lost 5, with 15 bases in between. CDR3 length: 13 residues. CDR3 amino acids: CSAIQGAEDTQYF. Here the CDR3 DNA reads TGCAGTGCCATACAGGGTGCAGAAGATACGCAGTATTTT.

The chain employs TRBV10-3 and TRBJ1-2, with 9 bases that match TRBD1. This CDR3 is 15 amino acids long. Germline loops: CDR1 ENHRY, CDR2 SYGVKD. The J segment lost 3 bases and the V segment lost 3 bases, leaving 5 bases of the junction unmatched. In nucleotides, the CDR3 is TGTGCCATCAGTGAATTCCGGGACAGGGACTATGGCTACACCTTC. Translation: CAISEFRDRDYGYTF.

The gene calls are TRBV20-1 and TRBJ1-6, with D unclear. Trimming removed 1 base from V and 5 bases from J, with 6 bases in between. Germline-derived CDR1 and CDR2 are DFQATT and SNEGSKA (reference sequence). The CDR3 covers 13 residues. CDR3 amino acids: CSARGGDNSPLHF. The CDR3 DNA reads as TGCAGTGCTAGAGGCGGGGATAATTCACCCCTCCACTTT.

Many counts were recorded for this clonotype. The chain combines TRBV20-1 with TRBJ1-2; D is uncertain. Germline CDR1 DFQATT, CDR2 SNEGSKA (reference sequence). V was trimmed by 5 bases and J by 8 bases, leaving 15 bases between them. CDR3 length: 12 residues. DNA of the CDR3: TGCAGTGCTCGTGGCCGAATTGGGGGCTACACCTTC. Translated: CSARGRIGGYTF.

The genes are TRBV11-2 and TRBJ2-3; maybe TRBD1 (6 bases). This CDR3 is 16 amino acids long. Germline values: CDR1 SGHAT, CDR2 FQNNGV. Trimming pared 1 base from V and 1 base from J, leaving 12 bases between. The CDR3 sequence: CASSLVNQGRTDTQYF. Here the CDR3 DNA reads TGTGCCAGCAGCTTAGTGAACCAGGGGCGCACAGATACGCAGTATTTT. Filled out from reference TRBV11-2 and TRBJ2-3, the complete variable domain reads EAGVAQSPRYKIIEKRQSVAFWCNPISGHATLYWYQQILGQGPKLLIQFQNNGVVDDSQLPKDRFSAERLKGVDSTLKIQPAKLEDSAVYLCASSLVNQGRTDTQYFGPGTRLTVL.

This clonotype came up a few times. The chain uses TRBV4-2 and TRBJ2-7; a weak D match, TRBD2 (5 bases). Trimming stripped 0 bases from V and 2 bases from J, with 11 bases between. This CDR3 comprises 15 residues. CDR1 is LGHNA and CDR2 is YNFKEQ in the germline V gene. This chain's CDR3 is CASSQDQRRPYEQYF. CDR3 DNA: TGTGCCAGCAGCCAAGATCAACGGAGGCCCTACGAGCAGTACTTC.

The chain recombines TRBV12-3 or TRBV12-4 with TRBJ2-5; D not resolved. The V gene lost 5 bases and the J gene lost 7 bases, with 23 bases spanning the gap. The CDR3 covers 16 residues. CDR3 bases: TGTGCCAGCAGTCCCATGTCGGGCCCAGGCGTGGGGACCCAGTACTTC. Encoded protein: CASSPMSGPGVGTQYF.

In its sample, this clonotype was seen a few times. The chain recombines TRBV20-1 with TRBJ2-3, with D tentatively TRBD2 (7 bases). The CDR3 spans 15 residues. Germline CDR1 reads DFQATT; CDR2 reads SNEGSKA (reference sequence). Trimming stripped 1 base from V and 6 bases from J, with 17 bases between. DNA of the CDR3: TGCAGTGCTAGAGTTGCTGGGGGGGCAACGGATACGCAGTATTTT. Protein sequence: CSARVAGGATDTQYF.

In this sample, this clonotype turned up once. The V call is TRBV27, the J call TRBJ2-7, with D possibly matching TRBD1 (6 bases). Trimming removed 5 bases at V and 3 bases at J, with 20 bases between. The germline gives CDR1 MNHEY, CDR2 SMNVEV (reference sequence). This CDR3 has 16 amino acids. The CDR3 here is CASSTDRWAFGYEQYF. The CDR3 region has the DNA TGTGCCAGCAGTACAGACAGGTGGGCTTTTGGCTACGAGCAGTACTTC.

This clonotype showed up just a few times. This sequence joins TRBV6-2 or TRBV6-3 and TRBJ1-1; the D gene is possibly TRBD1 (5 bases). V was trimmed by 2 bases and J by 0 bases, leaving 13 bases between them. Germline V gives CDR1 MNHEY, CDR2 SVGEGT. The CDR3 totals 16 residues. CDR3 in amino acids: CASSYALGAVNTEAFF. CDR3 coding DNA: TGTGCCAGCAGTTACGCCCTCGGGGCGGTGAACACTGAAGCTTTCTTT.

This clonotype was counted between two and nine times. The rearrangement links TRBV12-3 or TRBV12-4 to TRBJ2-5; no firm D call. The CDR3 loop spans 17 amino acids. V lost 6 bases and J 5 bases, leaving 25 bases between the germline ends. CDR3 coding DNA: TGTGCCAGCAGCCGAGTGTTGAGCACTCATGAGGAGGAGACCCAGTACTTC. This codes for CASSRVLSTHEEETQYF.

The genes are TRBV9 and TRBJ2-1, with a weak D call TRBD2 (6 bases). This CDR3 is 15 amino acids long. Germline V gene sequence: CDR1 SGDLS, CDR2 YYNGEE. V lost 0 bases and J 3 bases, leaving 10 bases between the germline ends. The CDR3 DNA reads TGTGCCAGCAGCGTAGAGGGACTTGGCTACAATGAGCAGTTCTTC. This sequence encodes CASSVEGLGYNEQFF. Complete variable domain (other parts from reference TRBV9 and TRBJ2-1): DSGVTQTPKHLITATGQRVTLRCSPRSGDLSVYWYQQSLDQGLQFLIQYYNGEERAKGNILERFSAQQFPDLHSELNLSSLELGDSALYFCASSVEGLGYNEQFFGPGTRLTVL.

This clonotype was seen ten or more times. This sequence joins TRBV6-4 and TRBJ2-1; 9 nucleotides align to TRBD1. The CDR3 is 14 residues long. V lost 2 bases and J lost 7; bases outside the gene matches: 3. Germline V gene sequence: CDR1 MRHNA, CDR2 SNTAGT. CDR3 bases: TGTGCCAGCAGTGACACAGGGGGCAAGAATGAGCAGTTCTTC. This encodes CASSDTGGKNEQFF.

The sample holds a few counts of this clonotype. The CDR3, as DNA: TGTGCCAGCAGCCGGCCTTTAGCGGGAGCGATCACCGGGGAGCTGTTTTTT. Amino acids: CASSRPLAGAITGELFF. The chain employs TRBV5-5 and TRBJ2-2; 9 positions agree with TRBD2. J gave up 4 bases and V 4 bases, and 11 bases lay outside the gene matches. Germline V gene lookup returns CDR1 SGHKS and CDR2 YYEKEE (reference sequence). This CDR3 spans 17 amino acids.

V and J are TRBV20-1 and TRBJ2-7, with 10 bases lining up with TRBD2. The CDR3 length is 13 residues. V was clipped by 4 bases and J by 7 bases; unmatched bases: 7. Germline loops: CDR1 DFQATT, CDR2 SNEGSKA (reference sequence). CDR3 DNA: TGCAGTGCTATACTAGCGGGGTCAAGAGAGCAGTACTTC. Protein product: CSAILAGSREQYF.

This clonotype was seen a few times. CDR3 DNA: TGTGCCAGCAGTGGAGTTGTCGGTAAGGGTTACGAGCAGTACTTC. It encodes CASSGVVGKGYEQYF. The chain uses TRBV6-1 and TRBJ2-7; no clear D. This CDR3 is 15 amino acids long. Germline lookup yields CDR1 MNHNS and CDR2 SASEGT. The germline V and J ends were trimmed by 4 bases and 4 bases, with 17 bases remaining between them.

The chain recombines TRBV19 with TRBJ2-1, with a tentative D call TRBD1 (6 bases). This CDR3 has 13 residues. The V and J ends lost 5 bases and 10 bases respectively, with 15 bases between them. Germline CDR1 LNHDA, CDR2 SQIVND (reference sequence). Here the CDR3 reads CASSVPGVREQFF. Here the CDR3 DNA reads TGTGCCAGTAGTGTTCCAGGGGTTCGGGAGCAGTTCTTC.

The V and J genes are TRBV18 and TRBJ2-2; 7 bases agree with TRBD1. The ends lost 2 bases at V and 3 bases at J; junction bases unmatched: 9. CDR3 length: 17 amino acids. Germline V gene data show CDR1 as KGHSH and CDR2 as LQKENI. This chain's CDR3 is CASSPRTGRSHTGELFF. The DNA for the CDR3 is TGTGCCAGCTCACCAAGGACAGGCCGTAGTCACACCGGGGAGCTGTTTTTT. Supplemented by reference TRBV18 and TRBJ2-2, the full variable domain reads NAGVMQNPRHLVRRRGQEARLRCSPMKGHSHVYWYRQLPEEGLKFMVYLQKENIIDESGMPKERFSAEFPKEGPSILRIQQVVRGDSAAYFCASSPRTGRSHTGELFFGEGSRLTVL.

The chain couples TRBV6-1 to TRBJ1-1; 11 bases agree with TRBD1. CDR3 length equals 16 residues. Germline V CDR1 and CDR2: MNHNS, SASEGT. V shed 5 bases, J shed 4 bases, and the junction held 9 bases outside the gene matches. The CDR3 region has the DNA TGTGCCAGCAGTCTCCGGACAGGGGGCGTTCTCACTGAAGCTTTCTTT. Translating it yields CASSLRTGGVLTEAFF.

The chain joins TRBV7-2 to TRBJ1-1; D uncertain. Germline V gene data show CDR1 as SGHTA and CDR2 as FQGNSA. V lost 3 bases and J 5 bases, leaving 10 bases between the germline ends. This CDR3 comprises 13 residues. CDR3 sequence: CASSFGLMTEAFF. DNA of the CDR3: TGTGCCAGCAGCTTTGGCTTAATGACTGAAGCTTTCTTT.

This clonotype has a count of ten or more. The chain combines TRBV6-5 with TRBJ2-1, with 10 bases aligning to TRBD2. Trimming removed 0 bases from V and 7 bases from J; junction bases left unmatched: 6. In germline, CDR1 is MNHEY, CDR2 SVGAGI. The CDR3 contains 16 residues. CDR3 amino acids: CASSYSGLAVGNEQFF. CDR3 sequence (DNA): TGTGCCAGCAGTTACTCCGGACTAGCGGTCGGAAATGAGCAGTTCTTC.

This clonotype appeared a few times. The chain uses TRBV7-9 and TRBJ2-5; D may be TRBD2 (5 bases). This CDR3 has 14 residues. V shed 5 bases and J shed 2 bases, with 12 bases lying between them. CDR1 SEHNR and CDR2 FQNEAQ come from the germline V gene (reference sequence). CDR3 loop: CASSPVDSQETQYF. The DNA of the CDR3 is TGTGCCAGCAGCCCAGTGGACTCACAAGAGACCCAGTACTTC.

The V gene is TRBV20-1, the J gene TRBJ1-6; a possible D gene is TRBD1 (5 bases). Germline V gene sequence: CDR1 DFQATT, CDR2 SNEGSKA (reference sequence). Between the trimmed V and J ends, which lost 1 base and 10 bases, there was a span of 17 bases. CDR3 length: 15 residues. CDR3 nucleotide sequence: TGCAGTGCTAGAGGTGGTACAGGCCAGCTCTCACCCCTCCACTTT. Amino acid sequence: CSARGGTGQLSPLHF.